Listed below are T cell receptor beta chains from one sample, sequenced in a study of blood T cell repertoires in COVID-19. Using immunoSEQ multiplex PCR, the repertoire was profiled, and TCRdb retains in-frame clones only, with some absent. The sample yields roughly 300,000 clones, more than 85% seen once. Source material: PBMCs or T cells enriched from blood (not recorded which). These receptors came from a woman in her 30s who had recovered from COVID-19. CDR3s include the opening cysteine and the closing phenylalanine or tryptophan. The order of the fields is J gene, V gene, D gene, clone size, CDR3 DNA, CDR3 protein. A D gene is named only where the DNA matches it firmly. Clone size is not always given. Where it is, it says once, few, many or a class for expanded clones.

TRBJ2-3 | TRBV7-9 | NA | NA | TGTGCCAGCAGCTTACCCCTGCCCGCCCCAGCAGATACGCAGTATTTT | CASSLPLPAPADTQYF
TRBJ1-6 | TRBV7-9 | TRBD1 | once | TGTGCCAGCAGCTTAGCGTGGGACAGTGCAAATTCACCCCTCCACTTT | CASSLAWDSANSPLHF
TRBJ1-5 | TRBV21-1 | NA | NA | TGTGCCAGCAGCGGGACAGGATTGTATAGTCAGCCCCAGCATTTT | CASSGTGLYSQPQHF
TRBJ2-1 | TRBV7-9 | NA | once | TGTGCCAGCAGCTATGGATACAGGGACGATGAGCAGTTCTTC | CASSYGYRDDEQFF
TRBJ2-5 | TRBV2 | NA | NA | TGTGCCAGCAGTGAAGGGGCTGTGTCGCCGGGGTGGGCCCAGTACTTC | CASSEGAVSPGWAQYF
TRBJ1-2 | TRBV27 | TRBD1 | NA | TGTGCCAGCAGTTTATCGATGAGGGGACAGGGGGCTTATGGCTACACCTTC | CASSLSMRGQGAYGYTF
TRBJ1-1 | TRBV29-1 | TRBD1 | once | TGCAGCGTAGAGACAGGGGGAAACACTGAAGCTTTCTTT | CSVETGGNTEAFF
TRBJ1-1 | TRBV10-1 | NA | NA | TGCGCCAGCAGTGAGTCGAGGTGGGGGCCGGGTGATGAAGCTTTCTTT | CASSESRWGPGDEAFF
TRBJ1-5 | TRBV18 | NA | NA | TGTGCCAGCTCCTCCTCGGTTTTAGAGCCCCAGCATTTT | CASSSSVLEPQHF
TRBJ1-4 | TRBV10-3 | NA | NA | TGTGCCACCTGGGCCGGCCGACGGGGGGAAAAACTGTTTTTT | CATWAGRRGEKLFF
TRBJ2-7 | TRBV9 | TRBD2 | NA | TGTGCCAGCAGCGTAGACCCTACTAGCGGTTCCTACGAGCAGTACTTC | CASSVDPTSGSYEQYF
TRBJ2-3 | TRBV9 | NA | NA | TGTGCCAGCAGCGGCGGGGATTACACAGATACGCAGTATTTT | CASSGGDYTDTQYF
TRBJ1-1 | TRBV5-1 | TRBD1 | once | TGCGCCAGCAGCTCGGGACAGGGGGTCGGGAACACTGAAGCTTTCTTT | CASSSGQGVGNTEAFF
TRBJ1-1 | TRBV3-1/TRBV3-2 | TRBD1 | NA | TGTGCCAGCAGCCCAGGGACAGGGGGCTCGAACACTGAAGCTTTCTTT | CASSPGTGGSNTEAFF
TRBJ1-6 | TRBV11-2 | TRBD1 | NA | TGTGCCAGCAGATCGGGACAGTTTAATTCACCCCTCCACTTT | CASRSGQFNSPLHF
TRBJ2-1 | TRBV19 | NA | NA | TGTGCCAGTAGTGCTCCGGACTACCCTTATGAGCAGTTCTTC | CASSAPDYPYEQFF
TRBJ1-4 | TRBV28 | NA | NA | TGTGCCAGCAGTTTACGCCAGAATCCCGCAACTAATGAAAAACTGTTTTTT | CASSLRQNPATNEKLFF
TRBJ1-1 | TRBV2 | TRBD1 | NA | TGTGCCAGCAGGCGACGGACAGGGGCGAACACTGAAGCTTTCTTT | CASRRRTGANTEAFF
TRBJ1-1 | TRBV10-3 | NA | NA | TGTGCCATCAGTGGTGGCAGGGTGACTGAAGCTTTCTTT | CAISGGRVTEAFF
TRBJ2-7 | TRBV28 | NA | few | TGTGCCAGCAGACCTCGAGACTACCCTTCCTACGAGCAGTACTTC | CASRPRDYPSYEQYF
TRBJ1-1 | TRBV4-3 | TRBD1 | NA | TGCGCCAGCAGCCAAGGCGCGGACAGGGCCACTGAAGCTTTCTTT | CASSQGADRATEAFF
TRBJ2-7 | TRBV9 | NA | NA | TGTGCCAGCAGCGTAGGCCCCCTAGATCGTAGCCCCTCCTACGAGCAGTACTTC | CASSVGPLDRSPSYEQYF
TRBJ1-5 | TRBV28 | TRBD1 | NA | TGTGCCAGCAGCCGGACAGGGGGATGGGGTAGGAGCAATCAGCCCCAGCATTTT | CASSRTGGWGRSNQPQHF
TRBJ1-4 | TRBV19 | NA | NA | TGTGCCAGTAGTATCCTAAGGGGTGCACCTAATGAAAAACTGTTTTTT | CASSILRGAPNEKLFF
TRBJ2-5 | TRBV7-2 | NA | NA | TGTGCCAGCAGCTTGAGAAGTCGTCAAGAGACCCAGTACTTC | CASSLRSRQETQYF
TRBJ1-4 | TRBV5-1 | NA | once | TGCGCCAGCAGCTTGGGGGCCTCTAATGAAAAACTGTTTTTT | CASSLGASNEKLFF
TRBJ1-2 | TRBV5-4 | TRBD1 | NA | TGTGCCAGCAGCTGGGACAGGGATGGCTACACCTTC | CASSWDRDGYTF
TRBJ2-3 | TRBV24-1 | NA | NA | TGTGCCACCAGTGATGCCACAGGGACGGGCGGCACAGATACGCAGTATTTT | CATSDATGTGGTDTQYF
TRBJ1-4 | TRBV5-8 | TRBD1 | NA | TGTGCCAGCAGCTCCGGACAGGGGAGCGAAAAACTGTTTTTT | CASSSGQGSEKLFF
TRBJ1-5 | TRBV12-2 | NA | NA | TGTGCAAGCCCATACGTAGCGAAAAGGAGCAATCAGCCCCAGCATTTT | CASPYVAKRSNQPQHF
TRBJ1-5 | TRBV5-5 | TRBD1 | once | TGTGCCAGCAGCCCCGACAGGGACCAGCCCCAGCATTTT | CASSPDRDQPQHF
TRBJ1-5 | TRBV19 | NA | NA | TGTGCCAGTAGTACTTCTCGACAGGTTAGCAATCAGCCCCAGCATTTT | CASSTSRQVSNQPQHF
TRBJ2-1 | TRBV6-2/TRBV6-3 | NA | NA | TGTGCCAGCAGTTACCTCAGGCGACCAAGCTCCTACAATGAGCAGTTCTTC | CASSYLRRPSSYNEQFF
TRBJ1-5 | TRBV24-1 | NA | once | TGTGCCACCTCAGGGTACGAGGATAGCAATCAGCCCCAGCATTTT | CATSGYEDSNQPQHF
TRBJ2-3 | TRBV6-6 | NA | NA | TGTGCCAGCAGTTACTCGGTAGCCACAGATACGCAGTATTTT | CASSYSVATDTQYF
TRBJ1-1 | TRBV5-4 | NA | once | TGTGCCAGCAGCTTGGGCAGAGGGAACACTGAAGCTTTCTTT | CASSLGRGNTEAFF
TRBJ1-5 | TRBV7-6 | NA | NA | TGTGCCAGCAGCTTAGCGCGGGGGGCTGGTCAGCCCCAGCATTTT | CASSLARGAGQPQHF
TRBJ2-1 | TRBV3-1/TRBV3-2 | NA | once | TGTGCCAGCAGCCAAGTAGGGGTAGGTGAGCAGTTCTTC | CASSQVGVGEQFF
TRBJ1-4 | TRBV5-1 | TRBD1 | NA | TGCGCCAGCAGCCGGGACAGCAATGAAAAACTGTTTTTT | CASSRDSNEKLFF
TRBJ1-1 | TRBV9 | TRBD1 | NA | TGTGCCAGCAGCGTAGGGGGACAGGGGCTTGGTGAAGCTTTCTTT | CASSVGGQGLGEAFF
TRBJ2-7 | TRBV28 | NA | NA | TGTGCCAGCAGTTTAGGCGCGGGGCCCTACGAGCAGTACTTC | CASSLGAGPYEQYF
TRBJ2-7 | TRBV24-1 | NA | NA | TGTGCCACCAGCCCGGGGTCCTTCTACGAGCAGTACTTC | CATSPGSFYEQYF
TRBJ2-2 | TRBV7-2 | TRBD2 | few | TGTGCCAGCAGCGGAGGGGTGGCGGGGGGGCCCGGGGAGCTGTTTTTT | CASSGGVAGGPGELFF
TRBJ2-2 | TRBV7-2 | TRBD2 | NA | TGTGCCAGCTCGAGCGGGGGGATGATCGGGGAGCTGTTTTTT | CASSSGGMIGELFF
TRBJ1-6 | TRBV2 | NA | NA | TGTGCCAGCAGTGAAGAGACAAGCCATAATTCACCCCTCCACTTT | CASSEETSHNSPLHF
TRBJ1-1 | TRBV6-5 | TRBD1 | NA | TGTGCCAGCAGGAACGGACAGGGGGCAAGAACTGAAGCTTTCTTT | CASRNGQGARTEAFF
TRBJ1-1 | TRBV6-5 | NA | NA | TGTGCCAGCAACAGGAACACTGAAGCTTTCTTT | CASNRNTEAFF
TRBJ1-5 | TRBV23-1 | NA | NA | TGCGCCAGCAGTCCCACAGGGAATTGCAATCAGCCCCAGCATTTT | CASSPTGNCNQPQHF
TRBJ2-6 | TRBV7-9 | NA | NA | TGTGCCAGCAGCAGAGAATCTGGGGCCAACGTCCTGACTTTC | CASSRESGANVLTF
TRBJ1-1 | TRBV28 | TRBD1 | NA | TGTGCCAGCAGTTGGGACAGTCTCATGAACACTGAAGCTTTCTTT | CASSWDSLMNTEAFF
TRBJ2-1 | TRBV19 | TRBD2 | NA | TGTGCCAGTAGTGCTACTAGAGCGGGACCCCTAAATGAGCAGTTCTTC | CASSATRAGPLNEQFF
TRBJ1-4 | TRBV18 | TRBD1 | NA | TGTGCCAGCTCACTACAGGGGGATGAAAAACTGTTTTTT | CASSLQGDEKLFF
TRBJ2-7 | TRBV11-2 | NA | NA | TGTGCCAGCAGCTCAAGAGGCGTCTACGAGCAGTACTTC | CASSSRGVYEQYF
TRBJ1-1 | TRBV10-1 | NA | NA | TGCGCCAGCAACGCCTGGGAGGGTTCTGAAGCTTTCTTT | CASNAWEGSEAFF
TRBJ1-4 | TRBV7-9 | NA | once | TGTGCCAGCAGCTTAGATTTGGGTGGGCCTGAAAAACTGTTTTTT | CASSLDLGGPEKLFF
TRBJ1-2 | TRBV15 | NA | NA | TGTGCCAGACGTGGGTCAGGGTGCTATGGCTACACCTTC | CARRGSGCYGYTF
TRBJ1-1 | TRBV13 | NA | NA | TGTGCCAGCAGCCCGCTACCAGGGATAGGGGACACTGAAGCTTTCTTT | CASSPLPGIGDTEAFF